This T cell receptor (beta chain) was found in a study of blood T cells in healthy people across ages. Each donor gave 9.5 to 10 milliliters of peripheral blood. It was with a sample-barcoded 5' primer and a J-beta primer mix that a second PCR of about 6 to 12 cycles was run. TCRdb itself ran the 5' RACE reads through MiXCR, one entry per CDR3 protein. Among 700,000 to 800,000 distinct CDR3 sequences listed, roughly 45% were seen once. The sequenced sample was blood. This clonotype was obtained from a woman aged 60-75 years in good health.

The CDR3 DNA reads TGTGCCAGCAGCTTAACCGGGACAGGGGGCTGGAAGACCCAGTACTTC. As protein: CASSLTGTGGWKTQYF. V gene TRBV7-3 combines with J gene TRBJ2-5; 12 nucleotides line up with TRBD1. Germline V gene data show CDR1 as SGHTA and CDR2 as FQGTGA. V lost 0 bases to trimming and J lost 6 bases; unmatched junction nucleotides: 5. The CDR3 spans 16 residues.